This record covers a single T cell receptor beta chain. Germline V lookup: CDR1 KGHSH, CDR2 LQKENI. This CDR3 region has 13 residues. V gave up 6 bases and J gave up 6 bases; unmatched junction bases: 4. The authors' processing: From reference gene primer amplification, estimates of nucleated cell counts were derived. Sequencing was performed with immunoSEQ multiplex PCR; in TCRdb, only in-frame clones are kept and a portion is missing. From that table come the V and J calls and clone size; the DNA was used to work out D and trimming. The sample has 360,000 or so clones; around nine tenths are singletons. The participants were between about 18 and 90 years old and came from 24 US areas. This record belongs to a study of blood T cell repertoires in COVID-19. Turning to the study itself: T cells, B-cell-depleted T cells, or PBMCs provided the cDNA or gDNA that served as material.

This chain connects TRBV18 to TRBJ1-4, with 7 bases that match TRBD1. This clonotype was sampled from a woman in her twenties or thirties who had been exposed to COVID-19. Sequencing was done on a sample of PBMCs or T cells enriched from blood (not recorded which). The CDR3 region has the DNA TGTGCCAGCTCTACAGGGGCGGATGAAAAACTGTTTTTT. Its translation: CASSTGADEKLFF.